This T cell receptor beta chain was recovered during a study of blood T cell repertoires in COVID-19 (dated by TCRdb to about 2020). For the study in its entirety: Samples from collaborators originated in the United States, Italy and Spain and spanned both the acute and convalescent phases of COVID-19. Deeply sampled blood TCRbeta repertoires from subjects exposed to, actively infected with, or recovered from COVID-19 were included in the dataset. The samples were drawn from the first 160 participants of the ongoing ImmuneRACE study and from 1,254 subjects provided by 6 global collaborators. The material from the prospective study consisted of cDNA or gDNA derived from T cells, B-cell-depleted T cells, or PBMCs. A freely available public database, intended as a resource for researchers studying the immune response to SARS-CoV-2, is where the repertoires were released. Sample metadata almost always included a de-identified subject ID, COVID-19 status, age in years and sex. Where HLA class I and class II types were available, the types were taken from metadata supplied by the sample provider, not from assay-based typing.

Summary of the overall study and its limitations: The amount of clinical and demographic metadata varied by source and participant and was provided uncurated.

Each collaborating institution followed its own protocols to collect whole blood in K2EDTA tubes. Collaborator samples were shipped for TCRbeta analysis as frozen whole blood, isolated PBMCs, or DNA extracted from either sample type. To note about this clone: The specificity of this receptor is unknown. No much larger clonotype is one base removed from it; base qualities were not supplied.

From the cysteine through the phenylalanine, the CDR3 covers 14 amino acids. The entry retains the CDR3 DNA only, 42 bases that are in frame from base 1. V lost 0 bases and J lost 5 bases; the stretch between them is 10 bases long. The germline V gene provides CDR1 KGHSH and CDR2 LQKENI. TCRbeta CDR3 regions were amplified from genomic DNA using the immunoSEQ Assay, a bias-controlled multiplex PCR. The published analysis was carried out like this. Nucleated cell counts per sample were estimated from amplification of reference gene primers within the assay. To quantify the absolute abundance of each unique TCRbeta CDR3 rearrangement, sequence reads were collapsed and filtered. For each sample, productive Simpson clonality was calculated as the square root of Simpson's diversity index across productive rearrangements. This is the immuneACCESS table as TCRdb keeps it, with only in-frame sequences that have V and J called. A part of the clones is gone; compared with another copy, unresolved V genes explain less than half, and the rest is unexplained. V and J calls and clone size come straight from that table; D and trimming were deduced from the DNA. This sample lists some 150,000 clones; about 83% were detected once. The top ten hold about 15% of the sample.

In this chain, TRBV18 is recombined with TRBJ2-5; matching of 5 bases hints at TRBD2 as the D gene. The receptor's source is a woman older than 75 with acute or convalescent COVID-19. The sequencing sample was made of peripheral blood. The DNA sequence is TGTGCCAGCTCACCACCGGGAGAGAGGGAGACCCAGTACTTC. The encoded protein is CASSPPGERETQYF.